This TCR beta chain was profiled in a study of cytomegalovirus exposure and HLA in healthy donors. Whole-study findings and limits: TCR beta V segments were, for the most part, productive about 90% or about 30% of the time in an earlier analysis. For cytomegalovirus status, the classifier reportedly gave diagnoses with high specificity and sensitivity.

With regard to this clone: Its antigen remains unknown.

PCR used 60 Vbeta primers and 13 Jbeta primers. Profiled with immunoSEQ multiplex PCR; TCRdb holds only in-frame clones, not every one. In the table there are 100,000 to 150,000 clones, 74% of which are singletons. The CDR3 is made up of 14 amino acids. V lost 4 bases and J lost 2, with 10 bases in between. Germline CDR1 reads SGHTA; CDR2 reads FQGNSA. Input material: PBMCs. The receptor's source is a woman in her forties or fifties in good health and CMV-seropositive. The chain couples TRBV7-2 to TRBJ2-3, with a weak D call TRBD2 (5 bases). DNA of the CDR3: TGTGCCAGCAGCTCGACTACGGCCACAGATACGCAGTATTTT. The encoded protein is CASSSTTATDTQYF.